These T cell receptor beta chains were read from a single sample in a study of blood T cell repertoires in COVID-19. Method: immunoSEQ multiplex PCR; TCRdb's copy keeps in-frame clones and lacks some. The table has nearly 30,000 clones, roughly nine tenths seen once; the top ten hold 9.9%. Sequencing input: peripheral blood. The origin of the receptors is a human donor in a cohort sampled during active COVID-19. CDR3s include the opening cysteine and the closing phenylalanine or tryptophan. A D gene is named only where the DNA matches it firmly. Part of the rows lack a size; the others show once, few, many or a class for expanded clones.

j_call d_call v_call clone_size cdr3_nt cdr3_aa
TRBJ2-3 TRBD2 TRBV4-1 . TGCGCCAGCAGTTGGCTCGGACTAGCCTTCGATACGCAGTATTTT CASSWLGLAFDTQYF
TRBJ2-3 . TRBV5-1 . TGCGCCAGCAGCTTTCGCGGGCTACGCACAGATACGCAGTATTTT CASSFRGLRTDTQYF
TRBJ1-5 . TRBV5-5 . TGTGCCAGCAGCTTACACCCCAATCAGCCCCAGCATTTT CASSLHPNQPQHF
TRBJ2-3 . TRBV5-1 . TGCGCCAGCAGTACTGGGACACAAGGATCCACAGATACGCAGTATTTT CASSTGTQGSTDTQYF
TRBJ2-7 . TRBV6-5 few TGTGCCAGCAGGACTAACGGGGATTACGAGCAGTACTTC CASRTNGDYEQYF
TRBJ2-7 . TRBV30 . TGTGCCTGGCGCCTCACAGGGTGGGTGTACTTC CAWRLTGWVYF
TRBJ2-1 TRBD1 TRBV7-8 . TGTGCCAGCAGCTTACAGGGGACAGATTACAATGAGCAGTTCTTC CASSLQGTDYNEQFF
TRBJ2-5 TRBD2 TRBV6-4 . TGTGCCAGCAGACTAGCGCGGGGAGAGACCCAGTACTTC CASRLARGETQYF
TRBJ2-7 TRBD1 TRBV7-9 . TGTGCCAGCAGCGCCGGACAGGGCTACTACGAGCAGTACTTC CASSAGQGYYEQYF
TRBJ2-5 TRBD1 TRBV5-6 . TGTGCCAGCAGCCAGACAGGGGGCGAGACCCAGTACTTC CASSQTGGETQYF
TRBJ2-5 . TRBV5-5 once TGTGCCAGCAGCTTGTACGGACAATCCCAAGAGACCCAGTACTTC CASSLYGQSQETQYF
TRBJ1-1 . TRBV6-1 . TGTGCCAGCAGTGACAGGGATGTTGAGACTGAAGCTTTCTTT CASSDRDVETEAFF
TRBJ2-5 . TRBV19 once TGTGCCAGTAGTCCGTCCGTAGCGGATGGGGAGACCCAGTACTTC CASSPSVADGETQYF
TRBJ2-7 TRBD2 TRBV28 . TGTGCCAGCAGTCCACACGCGGCGGGGGGGCCGAACGTCGAGCAGTACTTC CASSPHAAGGPNVEQYF
TRBJ2-3 TRBD1 TRBV5-4 once TGTGCCAGCAGATTAGACGGACAGGGTAGCACAGATACGCAGTATTTT CASRLDGQGSTDTQYF
TRBJ1-3 . TRBV5-1 once TGCGCCAGCAGCATCGAAGGGGACACCATATATTTT CASSIEGDTIYF
TRBJ2-7 . TRBV18 . TGTGCCAGCTCACGCGACAGACTGAGCTCCTACGAGCAGTACTTC CASSRDRLSSYEQYF
TRBJ2-3 . TRBV5-4 . TGTGCCAGCAGCCCGGACAGTCACACGACAGATACGCAGTATTTT CASSPDSHTTDTQYF
TRBJ2-5 TRBD2 TRBV6-5 . TGTGCCAGCGGGTATGCGGGGGGCCAAGAGACCCAGTACTTC CASGYAGGQETQYF
TRBJ2-7 . TRBV7-2 . TGTGCCAGCAGCTTCGGTGGCGAGCAGTACTTC CASSFGGEQYF
TRBJ2-3 TRBD2 TRBV10-3 large TGTGCCATCAGACCGACTAGCGGGGATTTGACAGATACGCAGTATTTT CAIRPTSGDLTDTQYF
TRBJ2-1 TRBD1 TRBV3-1/TRBV3-2 . TGTGCCAGCAGCCAAGGTACAGGGGGTGTTTACAATGAGCAGTTCTTC CASSQGTGGVYNEQFF
TRBJ2-7 . TRBV5-1 . TGCGCCAGCAGCTCGATCACAGGGAACTACGAGCAGTACTTC CASSSITGNYEQYF
TRBJ2-7 TRBD2 TRBV7-8 . TGTGCCAGCAGCTTAGTAGGGACTAGCGTCTCCTACGAGCAGTACTTC CASSLVGTSVSYEQYF
TRBJ1-1 . TRBV11-2 . TGTGCCAGCAGCGGTTTGGTATGGAGACAGGAATCGGGAGGCACTGAAGCTTTCTTT CASSGLVWRQESGGTEAFF
TRBJ1-1 TRBD1 TRBV27 . TGTGCCAGCAGCCTAGACAGGGAGAGCACTGAAGCTTTCTTT CASSLDRESTEAFF
TRBJ2-7 . TRBV19 . TGTGCCAGTAAGGGGACGGAAGGGGGCTACGAGCAGTACTTC CASKGTEGGYEQYF
TRBJ2-3 TRBD2 TRBV5-5 . TGTGCCAGCAGCTCGCGGAGTAGCGGGGGGGCAACAGATACGCAGTATTTT CASSSRSSGGATDTQYF
TRBJ2-3 TRBD2 TRBV7-2 . TGTGCCAGCAGCCTGACTAGCGGGGGCACAGATACGCAGTATTTT CASSLTSGGTDTQYF
TRBJ2-5 . TRBV19 once TGTGCCAGTAGCCAACCAGGGGGGTCCCAGTACTTC CASSQPGGSQYF
TRBJ2-5 . TRBV21-1 once TGTGCCAGCAGCCCCCCTCGACAGGGGGTAAGGTCGGAGACCCAGTACTTC CASSPPRQGVRSETQYF
TRBJ1-1 . TRBV12-3/TRBV12-4 . TGTGCCAGCAGCCTCAACAGGGTGACTGAAGCTTTCTTT CASSLNRVTEAFF
TRBJ2-7 . TRBV10-3 . TGTGCCATCAGTGACGACACCACCTACGAGCAGTACTTC CAISDDTTYEQYF
TRBJ1-5 . TRBV20-1 . TGCAGTGCTAGTTACAGGGAGAATCAGCCCCAGCATTTT CSASYRENQPQHF